The T cell receptor beta chain under discussion was sequenced for a study of T cell changes during pregnancy in multiple sclerosis (dated by TCRdb to about 2019). For context, the study as a whole: Changes in the T cell repertoire over the course of pregnancy were examined in this study in women with multiple sclerosis.

The library came from the immunoSEQ multiplex PCR assay. This immuneACCESS table, as held by TCRdb, lists in-frame sequences with V and J called but not all clones. Of the missing ones, under half trace to an unresolved V gene in checked studies; the others have no known cause. Within this sample are 100,000 or so clones, with 90% to 95% of them counted one time only. In total, the top ten clones hold about 1% of the sample. The CDR3 has 14 amino acids, counting the end cysteine and phenylalanine. Only the CDR3 DNA stays, 42 bases, in frame from base 1. V trim: 3 bases; J trim: 5 bases; unmatched bases: 3. According to the germline V gene (reference sequence), CDR1 reads LNHDA and CDR2 reads SQIVND. Comments on this clone: Its cognate antigen has yet to be identified. Within one base of it there is no much larger clone, and no base qualities were kept.

The receptor chain draws on TRBV19 and TRBJ2-1; TRBD2 aligns with 8 central bases. The TCR originated in a female donor with multiple sclerosis, enrolled in a pregnancy study. Sample: peripheral blood, taken before pregnancy. CDR3 sequence: CASSIGLADNEQFF. The nucleotides read TGTGCCAGTAGTATTGGACTAGCCGACAATGAGCAGTTCTTC.